The clone carrying this TCR beta chain has just one count. These data are taken from a study of blood T cell repertoires in COVID-19. Libraries were prepared by immunoSEQ multiplex PCR; TCRdb keeps only in-frame clonotypes and omits some of them. Of approximately 300,000 clones detected, roughly 85% appear once; the ten largest clones hold 3.5% to 4.5%. CDR1 is SGHAT, CDR2 FQNNGV, per germline. The CDR3 is made up of 15 amino acids. Trimming at V came to 4 bases and at J to 7 bases, leaving 7 bases not matched to a gene. Those enrolled, adults aged about 18 to 89 years, came from about two dozen US areas. Allocation to cohorts depended on clinical history reported by the participants.

This sequence joins TRBV11-2 and TRBJ2-1; 10 bases agree with TRBD1. This TCR was sampled from a woman between 25 and 40 years old who had recovered from COVID-19. The sequencing sample was made of PBMCs or T cells enriched from blood (not recorded which). DNA for the CDR3: TGTGCCAGCAGCTGGGGACAGGGGAATAGGAATGAGCAGTTCTTC. This gives the protein CASSWGQGNRNEQFF.